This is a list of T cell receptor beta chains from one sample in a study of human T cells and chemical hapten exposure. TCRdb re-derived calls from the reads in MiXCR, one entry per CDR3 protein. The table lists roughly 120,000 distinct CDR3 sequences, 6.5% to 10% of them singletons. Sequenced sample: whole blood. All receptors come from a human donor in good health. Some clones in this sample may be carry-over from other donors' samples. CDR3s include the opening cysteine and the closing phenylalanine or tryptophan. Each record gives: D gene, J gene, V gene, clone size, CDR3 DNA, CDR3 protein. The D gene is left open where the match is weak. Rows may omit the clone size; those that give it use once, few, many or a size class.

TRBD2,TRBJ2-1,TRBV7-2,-,TGTGCCAGCAGCAAACGACTAGCTTTAGACAATGAGCAGTTCTTC,CASSKRLALDNEQFF
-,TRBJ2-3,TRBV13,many,TGTGCCAGCAGCTTATCCGACAGGAGCCGCACAGATACGCAGTATTTT,CASSLSDRSRTDTQYF
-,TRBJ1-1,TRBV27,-,TGTGCCAGTAGGAACAGATCGATCACTGAAGCTTTCTTT,CASRNRSITEAFF
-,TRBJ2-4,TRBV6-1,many,TGTGCCAGCAGTGACGGGAGTCCCGTCATTCAGTACTTC,CASSDGSPVIQYF
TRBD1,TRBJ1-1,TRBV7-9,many,TGTGCCAGCAGCTTCCGGGACAGGGCGAACACTGAAGCTTTCTTT,CASSFRDRANTEAFF
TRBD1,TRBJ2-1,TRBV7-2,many,TGTGCCAGCAGCCCGACAGGGTACAATGAGCAGTTCTTC,CASSPTGYNEQFF
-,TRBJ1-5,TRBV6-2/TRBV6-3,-,TGTGCCAGCAGCCCTAGTTGGGGGGCGGTCAATCAGCCCCAGCATTTT,CASSPSWGAVNQPQHF
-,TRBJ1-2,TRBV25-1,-,TGTGCCAGCAGACCATCGGGATCAGATGGCTACACCTTC,CASRPSGSDGYTF
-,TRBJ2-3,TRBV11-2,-,TGTGCCAGCAGCTTGCGGGGAACGGCCCCAGATACGCAGTATTTT,CASSLRGTAPDTQYF
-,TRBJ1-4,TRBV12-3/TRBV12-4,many,TGTGCCAGCAGTTTAAGTGGCGATGCAACTAATGAAAAACTGTTTTTT,CASSLSGDATNEKLFF
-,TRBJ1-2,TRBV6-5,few,TGTGCCAGCTCGGGGACTTTCTATGGCTACACCTTC,CASSGTFYGYTF
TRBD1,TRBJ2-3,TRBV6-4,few,TGTGCCAGCAGTGAAACGACAGGGGGAGGCACAGATACGCAGTATTTT,CASSETTGGGTDTQYF
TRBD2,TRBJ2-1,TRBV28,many,TGTGCCAGCGGATCGCGGTATGGTTTCGTTGCGGGGGGGAACAATGAGCAGTTCTTC,CASGSRYGFVAGGNNEQFF
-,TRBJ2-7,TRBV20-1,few,TGCAGTGCCCGGACAGTGAACTACGAGCAGTACTTC,CSARTVNYEQYF
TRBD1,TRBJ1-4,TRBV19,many,TGTGCCAGTACGAAGACAGGGGCCGGTGAAAAACTGTTTTTT,CASTKTGAGEKLFF
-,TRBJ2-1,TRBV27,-,TGTGCCAGCAGTTTATCTCGGCAGTACAATGAGCAGTTCTTC,CASSLSRQYNEQFF
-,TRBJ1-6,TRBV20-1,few,TGCAGTGCGGCGGGACGGCCTAATTCACCCCTCCACTTT,CSAAGRPNSPLHF
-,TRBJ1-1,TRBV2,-,TGTGCCAGCAGTGATAAACAACTTGGAGCTTTCTTT,CASSDKQLGAFF
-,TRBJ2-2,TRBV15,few,TGTGCCACCAGCAGAGATTGGACAAACACCGGGGAGCTGTTTTTT,CATSRDWTNTGELFF
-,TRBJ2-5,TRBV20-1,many,TGCAGTGCAAGGGACGGTCAAGAGACCCAGTACTTC,CSARDGQETQYF
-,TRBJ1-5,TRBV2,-,TGTGCCAGCAGTTACGTCGAGGCAGCCCGAGGAGGGCCCCAGCATTTT,CASSYVEAARGGPQHF
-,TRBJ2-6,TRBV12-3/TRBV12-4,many,TGTGCCAGCATCTCCCCCTCTGGGGCCAACGTCCTGACTTTC,CASISPSGANVLTF
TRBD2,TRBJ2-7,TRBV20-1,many,TGCAGTGCCAATAGCGGGAGGTACTCCTACGAGCAGTACTTC,CSANSGRYSYEQYF
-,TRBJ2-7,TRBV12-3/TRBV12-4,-,TGTGCCAGCAGTTTAGGGACCTCTTTAGAGCAGTACTTC,CASSLGTSLEQYF
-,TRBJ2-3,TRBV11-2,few,TGCGCTGCCGAGACAGATACGCAGTATTTT,CAAETDTQYF
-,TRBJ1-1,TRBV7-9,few,TGTGCCAGCAGCCCCAGGTTTACTGAAGCTTTCTTT,CASSPRFTEAFF
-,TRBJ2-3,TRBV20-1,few,TGCAGTGGATCAAATAAAGATACGCAGTATTTT,CSGSNKDTQYF
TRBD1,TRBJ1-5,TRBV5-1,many,TGCGCCAGCAGCTTGGGACAGGGAAACAATCAGCCCCAGCATTTT,CASSLGQGNNQPQHF
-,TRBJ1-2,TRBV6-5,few,TGTGCCAGCAGTTACAGGGGTTATGGCTACACCTTC,CASSYRGYGYTF
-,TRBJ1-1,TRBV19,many,TGTGCCAGTAGTACTCGTGCAGGGGCGGTGAACACTGAAGCTTTCTTT,CASSTRAGAVNTEAFF
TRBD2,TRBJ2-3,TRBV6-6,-,TGTGCCAGCAGTTACGGACTAGACGCAGATACGCAGTATTTT,CASSYGLDADTQYF
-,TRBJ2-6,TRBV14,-,TGTGCCAGCAGCCAAGGGACCTACTCTGGGGCCAACGTCCTGACTTTC,CASSQGTYSGANVLTF
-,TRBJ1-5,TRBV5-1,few,TGCGCCAGCAGCTTGGGCTCAGAAGAATCCCTTAGCAATCAGCCCCAGCATTTT,CASSLGSEESLSNQPQHF
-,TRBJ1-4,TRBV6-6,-,TGTGCCAGCAGTTTGCCAGGCCGTGCGGGGGAAAAACTGTTTTTT,CASSLPGRAGEKLFF
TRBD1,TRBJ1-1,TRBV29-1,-,TGCAGCGCCGAACAGGGGCCGGGAGGTACTGAAGCTTTCTTT,CSAEQGPGGTEAFF
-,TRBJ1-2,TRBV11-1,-,TGTGCCAGCAGCCCCAAGATACGACAGCTGGATGGTGGCGGAACCTTC,CASSPKIRQLDGGGTF
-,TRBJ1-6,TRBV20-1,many,TGCAGTGCTAGAGATCTCAGGGAAGAAAGCTCACCCCTCCACTTT,CSARDLREESSPLHF
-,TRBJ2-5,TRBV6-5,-,TGTGCCAGCAGTTACTTGGAGGGTTCGGAGACCCAGTACTTC,CASSYLEGSETQYF
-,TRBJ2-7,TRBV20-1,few,TGCAGTGCTCCAGAGGGGGGGCAGGGAGCCTACGAGCAGTACTTC,CSAPEGGQGAYEQYF
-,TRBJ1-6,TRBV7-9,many,TGTGCCAGCGTACCAGGGGAGGTTGGTTCACCCCTCCACTTT,CASVPGEVGSPLHF
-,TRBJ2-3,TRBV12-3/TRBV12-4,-,TGTGCCAGCAGTTCCTTCGGACTTGGTACGCAGTATTTT,CASSSFGLGTQYF
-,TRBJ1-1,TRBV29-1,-,TGCAGCGTTGCATTTACAGGGAACACTGAAGCTTTCTTT,CSVAFTGNTEAFF
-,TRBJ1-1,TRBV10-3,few,TGTGCCATCAGTGAGTCGCAGGGGCCGAACACTGAAGCTTTCTTT,CAISESQGPNTEAFF
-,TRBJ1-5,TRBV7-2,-,TGTGCCAGCAGCTTTACAGGGAGCGGGCAGCCCCAGCATTTT,CASSFTGSGQPQHF
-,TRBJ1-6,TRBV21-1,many,TGTGCCAGCAGCAAACCAAGCACAGTCTATAATTCACCCCTCCACTTT,CASSKPSTVYNSPLHF
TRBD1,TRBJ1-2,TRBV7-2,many,TGTGCCAGCAACCCTGGGACAGGCGACAATAGCGGCTACACCTTC,CASNPGTGDNSGYTF
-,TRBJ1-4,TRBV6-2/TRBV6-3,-,TGTGCCAGCAGCCACAGGGAATCGAAAAAACTGTTTTTT,CASSHRESKKLFF
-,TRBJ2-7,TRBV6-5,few,TGTGCCAGCAGTTACACGACCAGGGGGGCCTACGAGCAGTACTTC,CASSYTTRGAYEQYF
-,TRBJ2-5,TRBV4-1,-,TGCGCCAGCAGCTCGTTAGGGACCCAGTACTTC,CASSSLGTQYF
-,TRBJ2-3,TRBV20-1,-,TGCAGTGCGTCCGGGACGGTCAGCACAGATACGCAGTATTTT,CSASGTVSTDTQYF
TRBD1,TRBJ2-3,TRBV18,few,TGTGCCAGCTCATCTAGGACAGGGTTGGGAGATACGCAGTATTTT,CASSSRTGLGDTQYF
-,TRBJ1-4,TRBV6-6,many,TGTGCCAGCAGTCTCCCCCAGGGGACTAATGAAAAACTGTTTTTT,CASSLPQGTNEKLFF
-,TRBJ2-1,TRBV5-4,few,TGTGCCAGCAGGCGCGGGGAGGTTCAGTTCTTC,CASRRGEVQFF